These 3 T cell receptor beta chains were all obtained from the same sample, sequenced in a study of tumor and adjacent non-tumor tissue in lung cancer. This sample's RNA came from whole unsorted tissue. The normal lung tissue was taken more than 3 cm from the tumor edge. Three rounds of nested PCR, following a modified ARM-PCR protocol, produced the TCRbeta library. MiXCR, run by TCRdb on the multiplex PCR reads, gives a single entry per CDR3 protein. The sample consists of roughly 49,000 distinct CDR3 sequences, about 70% of them appearing once. Sequenced: distant non-tumor lung tissue. These receptors originate from a woman between 55 and 75 years old with non-small cell lung cancer.

As for this clonotype: The junction differs from germline at one of its ends, possibly a read error. The chain joins TRBV12-3 or TRBV12-4 to TRBJ2-7, with 8 positions matching TRBD1. CDR3 size: 15 residues. Written as DNA, the CDR3 is TGTGTCAGCAGTTTAGCGCAAGGACAGGGCGGCGAACAGTACTTC. Protein: CVSSLAQGQGGEQYF.

Regarding this clonotype: A read error may be the cause here, since a much bigger clone is one base away. The chain recombines TRBV28 with TRBJ2-5; 7 bases map to TRBD1. CDR1 is MDHEN and CDR2 is SYDVKM in the germline V gene. With 3 bases clipped from V and 9 bases from J, the junction kept 16 bases outside the gene matches. The CDR3 runs to 16 residues. CDR3 in amino acids: CASSLGDSQTERAQYF. Here the CDR3 DNA reads TGTGCCAGCAGTTTGGGGGACAGCCAAACTGAACGGGCCCAGTACTTC.

This clonotype was observed a single time. The junction departs from germline at one end; a sequencing error may be responsible. J is TRBJ1-4 and V is TRBV5-1; D remains ambiguous. The length of the CDR3 is 13 residues. Germline values: CDR1 SGHRS, CDR2 YFSETQ. The CDR3 bases are TGCGCCAGCAGCTTGAGGATAGATGAAAAACTGTATTTT. Its translation: CASSLRIDEKLYF.